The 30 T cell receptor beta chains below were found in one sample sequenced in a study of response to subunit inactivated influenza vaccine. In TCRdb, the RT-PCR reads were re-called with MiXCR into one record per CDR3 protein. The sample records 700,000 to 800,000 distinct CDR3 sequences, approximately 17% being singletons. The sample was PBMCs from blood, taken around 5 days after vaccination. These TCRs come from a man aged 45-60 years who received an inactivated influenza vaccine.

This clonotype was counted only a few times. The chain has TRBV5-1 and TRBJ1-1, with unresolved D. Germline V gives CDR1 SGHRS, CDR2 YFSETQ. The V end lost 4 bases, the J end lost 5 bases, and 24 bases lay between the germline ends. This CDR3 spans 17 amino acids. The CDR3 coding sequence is TGCGCCAGCAGCCCCGGTAGCTGGAAGGGTGTTGGTACTGAAGCTTTCTTT. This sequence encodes CASSPGSWKGVGTEAFF.

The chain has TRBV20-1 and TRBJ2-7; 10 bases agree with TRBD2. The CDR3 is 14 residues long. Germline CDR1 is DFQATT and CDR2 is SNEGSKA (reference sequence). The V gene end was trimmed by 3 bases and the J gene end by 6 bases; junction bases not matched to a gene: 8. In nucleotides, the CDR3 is TGCAGTGCTAGTTCGGTAGCGGGGGGTATCGAGCAGTACTTC. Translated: CSASSVAGGIEQYF.

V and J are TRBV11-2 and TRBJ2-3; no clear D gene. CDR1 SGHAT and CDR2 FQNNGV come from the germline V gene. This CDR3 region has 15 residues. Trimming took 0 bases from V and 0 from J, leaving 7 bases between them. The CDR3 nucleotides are TGTGCCAGCAGCTTAGATCCCCGGAGCACAGATACGCAGTATTTT. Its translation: CASSLDPRSTDTQYF.

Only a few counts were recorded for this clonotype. In nucleotides, the CDR3 is TGTGCCAGCAGCTCTCACCCTCCCTCCTACAATGAGCAGTTCTTC. Amino acid sequence: CASSSHPPSYNEQFF. The J gene is TRBJ2-1, the V gene TRBV7-2, with D hard to call. From germline, CDR1 is SGHTA and CDR2 FQGNSA. Trimming left V 4 bases short and J 0 bases short, with 10 bases between. CDR3 length equals 15 residues.

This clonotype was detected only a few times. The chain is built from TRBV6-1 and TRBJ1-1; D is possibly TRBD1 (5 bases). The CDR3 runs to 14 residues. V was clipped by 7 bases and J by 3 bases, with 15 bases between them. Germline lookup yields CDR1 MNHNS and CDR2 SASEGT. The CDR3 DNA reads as TGTGCCAGCACCAAGACAGCAAGGGACACTGAAGCTTTCTTT. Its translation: CASTKTARDTEAFF.

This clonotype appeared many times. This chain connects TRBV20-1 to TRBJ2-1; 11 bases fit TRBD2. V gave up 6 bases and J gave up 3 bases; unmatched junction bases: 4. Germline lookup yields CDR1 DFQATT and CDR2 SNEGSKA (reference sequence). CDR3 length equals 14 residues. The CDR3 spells CSASGLADYNEQFF. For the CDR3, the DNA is TGCAGTGCATCGGGACTAGCGGACTACAATGAGCAGTTCTTC.

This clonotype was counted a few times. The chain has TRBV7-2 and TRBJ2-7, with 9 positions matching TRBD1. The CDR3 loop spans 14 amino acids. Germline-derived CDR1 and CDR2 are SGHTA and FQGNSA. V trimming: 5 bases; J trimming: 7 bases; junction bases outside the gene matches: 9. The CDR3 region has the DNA TGTGCCAGCAGCCCAGGGACAGGGTTCAGGGAGCAGTACTTC. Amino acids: CASSPGTGFREQYF.

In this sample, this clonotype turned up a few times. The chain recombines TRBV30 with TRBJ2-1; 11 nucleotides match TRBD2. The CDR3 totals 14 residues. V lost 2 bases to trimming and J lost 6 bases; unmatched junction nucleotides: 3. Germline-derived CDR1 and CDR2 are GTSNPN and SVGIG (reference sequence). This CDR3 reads CAWSWLAGGNEQFF. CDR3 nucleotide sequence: TGTGCCTGGAGTTGGCTAGCGGGAGGCAATGAGCAGTTCTTC.

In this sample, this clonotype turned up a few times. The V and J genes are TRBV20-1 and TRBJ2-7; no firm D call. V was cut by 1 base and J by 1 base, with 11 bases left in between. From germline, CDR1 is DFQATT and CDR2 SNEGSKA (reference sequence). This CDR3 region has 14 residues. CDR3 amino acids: CSARVYIASYEQYF. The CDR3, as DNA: TGCAGTGCTAGAGTATACATAGCTTCCTACGAGCAGTACTTC.

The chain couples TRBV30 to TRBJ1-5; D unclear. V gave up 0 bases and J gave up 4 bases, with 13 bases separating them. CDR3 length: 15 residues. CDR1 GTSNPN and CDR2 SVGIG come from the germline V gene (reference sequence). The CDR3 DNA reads TGTGCCTGGAGTGTACCGGGCAGGCGGAATCAGCCCCAGCATTTT. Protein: CAWSVPGRRNQPQHF. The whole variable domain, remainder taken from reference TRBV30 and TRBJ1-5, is SQTIHQWPATLVQPVGSPLSLECTVEGTSNPNLYWYRQAAGRGLQLLFYSVGIGQISSEVPQNLSASRPQDRQFILSSKKLLLSDSGFYLCAWSVPGRRNQPQHFGDGTRLSIL.

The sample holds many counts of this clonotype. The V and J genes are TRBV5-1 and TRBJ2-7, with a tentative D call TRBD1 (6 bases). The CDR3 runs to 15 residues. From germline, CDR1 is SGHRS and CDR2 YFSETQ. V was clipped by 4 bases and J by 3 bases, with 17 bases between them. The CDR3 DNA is TGCGCCAGCAGCACAGGGTCACAGGGATTCTACGAGCAGTACTTC. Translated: CASSTGSQGFYEQYF.

The CDR3 nucleotides read TGCAGTGCAGCCCGGACTAGCGGGACCTACAATGAGCAGTTCTTC. It codes for CSAARTSGTYNEQFF. The rearrangement links TRBV20-1 to TRBJ2-1; 12 bases agree with TRBD2. V shed 6 bases, J shed 2 bases, and the junction held 5 bases outside the gene matches. The CDR3 has 15 residues. CDR1 and CDR2 (germline): DFQATT, SNEGSKA (reference sequence).

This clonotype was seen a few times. CDR3 nucleotide sequence: TGTGCCATCAGTGAGTTTGGGGGTCGGAACACTGAAGCTTTCTTT. This codes for CAISEFGGRNTEAFF. This sequence joins TRBV10-3 and TRBJ1-1, with a weak D call TRBD1 (5 bases). Looked up from germline, CDR1 is ENHRY and CDR2 is SYGVKD. The V end lost 1 base, the J end lost 1 base, and 10 bases lay between the germline ends. The CDR3 loop spans 15 amino acids.

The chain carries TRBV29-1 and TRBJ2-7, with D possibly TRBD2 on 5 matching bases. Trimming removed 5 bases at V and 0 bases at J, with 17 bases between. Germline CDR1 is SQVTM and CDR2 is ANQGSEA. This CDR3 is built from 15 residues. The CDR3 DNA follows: TGCAGCGTTACCCTTACGGGGTTAAGCTCCTACGAGCAGTACTTC. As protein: CSVTLTGLSSYEQYF.

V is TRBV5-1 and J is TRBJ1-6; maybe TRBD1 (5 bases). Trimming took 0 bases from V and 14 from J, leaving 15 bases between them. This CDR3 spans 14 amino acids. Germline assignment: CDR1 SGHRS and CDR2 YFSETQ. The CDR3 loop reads CASSLEVSGAALHF. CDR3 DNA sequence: TGCGCCAGCAGCTTGGAGGTCAGCGGGGCGGCCCTCCACTTT.

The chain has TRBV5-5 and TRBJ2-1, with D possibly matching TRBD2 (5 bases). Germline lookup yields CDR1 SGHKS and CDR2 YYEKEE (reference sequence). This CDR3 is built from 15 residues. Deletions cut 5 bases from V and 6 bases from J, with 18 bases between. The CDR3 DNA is TGTGCCAGCAGTCAATATCTTGGGAGTGGCAATGAGCAGTTCTTC. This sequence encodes CASSQYLGSGNEQFF. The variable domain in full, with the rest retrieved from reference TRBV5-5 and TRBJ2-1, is DAGVTQSPTHLIKTRGQQVTLRCSPISGHKSVSWYQQVLGQGPQFIFQYYEKEERGRGNFPDRFSARQFPNYSSELNVNALLLGDSALYLCASSQYLGSGNEQFFGPGTRLTVL.

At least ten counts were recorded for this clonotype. The CDR3 reads CSATSGGDIGGTQYF. The DNA of the CDR3 is TGCAGTGCGACTAGCGGGGGGGATATCGGTGGGACCCAGTACTTC. The genes are TRBV20-1 and TRBJ2-5; 14 positions agree with TRBD2. V shed 6 bases and J 7 bases; nucleotides not matched to a gene: 10. Germline V gene sequence: CDR1 DFQATT, CDR2 SNEGSKA (reference sequence). The CDR3 extends over 15 amino acids.

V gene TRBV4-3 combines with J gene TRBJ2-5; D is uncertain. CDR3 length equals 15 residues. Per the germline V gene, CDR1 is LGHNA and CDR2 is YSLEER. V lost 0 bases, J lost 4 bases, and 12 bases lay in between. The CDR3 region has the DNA TGCGCCAGCAGCCAAGAGGGCCAGCCGGGAGAGACCCAGTACTTC. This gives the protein CASSQEGQPGETQYF.

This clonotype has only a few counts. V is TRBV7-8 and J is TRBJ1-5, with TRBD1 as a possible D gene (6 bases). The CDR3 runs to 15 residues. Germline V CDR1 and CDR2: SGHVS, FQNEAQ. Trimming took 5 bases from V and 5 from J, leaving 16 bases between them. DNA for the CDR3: TGTGCCAGCAGCGCCTCCGGGACACCCTATCAGCCCCAGCATTTT. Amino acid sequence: CASSASGTPYQPQHF.

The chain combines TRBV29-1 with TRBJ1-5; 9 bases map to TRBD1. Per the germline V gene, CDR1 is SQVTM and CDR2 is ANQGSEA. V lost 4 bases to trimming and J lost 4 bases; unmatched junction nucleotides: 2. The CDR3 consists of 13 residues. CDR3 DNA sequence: TGCAGCGTTGGACAGGGGGTTAATCAGCCCCAGCATTTT. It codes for CSVGQGVNQPQHF.

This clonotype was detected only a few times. For the CDR3, the DNA is TGTGCCAGCAGGATCTCTACTGTGGCTTACAATGAGCAGTTCTTC. Its translation: CASRISTVAYNEQFF. This rearrangement joins TRBV2 to TRBJ2-1, with D unclear. The germline V gene encodes CDR1 SNHLY and CDR2 FYNNEI. This CDR3 is built from 15 residues. V was cut by 6 bases and J by 4 bases, with 16 bases left in between.

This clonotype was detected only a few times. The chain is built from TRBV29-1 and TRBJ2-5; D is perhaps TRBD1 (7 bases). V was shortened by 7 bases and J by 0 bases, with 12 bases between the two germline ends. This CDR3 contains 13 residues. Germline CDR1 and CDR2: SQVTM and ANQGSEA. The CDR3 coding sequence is TGCAGCGCACAGGGGAGGTACCAAGAGACCCAGTACTTC. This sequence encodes CSAQGRYQETQYF. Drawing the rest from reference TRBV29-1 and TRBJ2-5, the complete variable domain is SAVISQKPSRDICQRGTSLTIQCQVDSQVTMMFWYRQQPGQSLTLIATANQGSEATYESGFVIDKFPISRPNLTFSTLTVSNMSPEDSSIYLCSAQGRYQETQYFGPGTRLLVL.

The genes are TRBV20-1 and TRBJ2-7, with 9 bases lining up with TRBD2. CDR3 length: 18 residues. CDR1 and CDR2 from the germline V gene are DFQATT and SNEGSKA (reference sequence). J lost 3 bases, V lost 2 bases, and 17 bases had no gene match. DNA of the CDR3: TGCAGTGCTAGAAGATCGAGGGGGAGTAGCGGGAGAATCTACGAGCAGTACTTC. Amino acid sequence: CSARRSRGSSGRIYEQYF.

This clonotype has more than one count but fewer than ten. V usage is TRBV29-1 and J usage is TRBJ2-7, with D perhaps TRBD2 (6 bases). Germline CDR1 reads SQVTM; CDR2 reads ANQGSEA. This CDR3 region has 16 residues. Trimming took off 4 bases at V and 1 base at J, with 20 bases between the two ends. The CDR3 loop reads CSVGMLGSLGSYEQYF. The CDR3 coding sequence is TGCAGCGTTGGAATGCTCGGGAGTTTAGGATCCTACGAGCAGTACTTC.

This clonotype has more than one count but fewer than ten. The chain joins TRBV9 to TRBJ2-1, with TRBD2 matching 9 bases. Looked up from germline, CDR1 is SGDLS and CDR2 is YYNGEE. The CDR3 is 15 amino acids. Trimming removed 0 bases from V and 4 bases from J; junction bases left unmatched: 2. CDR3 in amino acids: CASSVGLAVYNEQFF. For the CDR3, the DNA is TGTGCCAGCAGCGTAGGACTAGCGGTTTACAATGAGCAGTTCTTC.

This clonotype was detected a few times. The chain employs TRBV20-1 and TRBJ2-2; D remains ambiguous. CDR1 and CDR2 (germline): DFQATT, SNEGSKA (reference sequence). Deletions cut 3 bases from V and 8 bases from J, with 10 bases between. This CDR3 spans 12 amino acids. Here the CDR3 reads CSASWAFGELFF. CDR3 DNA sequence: TGCAGTGCTAGTTGGGCCTTTGGGGAGCTGTTTTTT.

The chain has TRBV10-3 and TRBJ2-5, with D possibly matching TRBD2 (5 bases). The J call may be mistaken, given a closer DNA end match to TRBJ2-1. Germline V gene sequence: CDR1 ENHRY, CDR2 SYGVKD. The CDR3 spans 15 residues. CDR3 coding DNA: TGTGCCATCAGTGAGTCCGGACTCGGGCAGGAGACCCAGTTCTTC. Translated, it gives CAISESGLGQETQFF.

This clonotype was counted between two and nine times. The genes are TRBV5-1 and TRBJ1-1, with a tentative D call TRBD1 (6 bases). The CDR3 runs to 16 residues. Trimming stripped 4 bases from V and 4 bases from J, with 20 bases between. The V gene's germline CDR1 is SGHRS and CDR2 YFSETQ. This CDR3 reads CASSTSDISQGTEAFF. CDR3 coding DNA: TGCGCCAGCAGCACATCGGACATCTCACAGGGCACTGAAGCTTTCTTT.

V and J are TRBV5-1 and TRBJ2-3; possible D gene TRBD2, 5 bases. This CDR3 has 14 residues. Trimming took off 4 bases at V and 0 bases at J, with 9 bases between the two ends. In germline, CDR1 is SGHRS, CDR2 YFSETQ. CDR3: CASSRRVSTDTQYF. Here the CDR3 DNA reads TGCGCCAGCAGCCGGCGGGTAAGCACAGATACGCAGTATTTT.

The CDR3 sequence: CASGLSTNEQFF. The CDR3 DNA reads TGTGCTAGTGGTTTGTCAACCAATGAGCAGTTCTTC. The chain employs TRBV12-5 and TRBJ2-1; D call uncertain. Germline V gene sequence: CDR1 LGHNT, CDR2 FRNRAP. The V end was cut by 2 bases, the J end by 6 bases, with 5 bases between. The CDR3 is 12 amino acids.